This entry features one TCR beta chain sequence. Germline lookup yields CDR1 MNHEY and CDR2 SVGAGI. Deletions cut 0 bases from V and 2 bases from J, with 8 bases between. This CDR3 region has 14 residues. These data are taken from a study of patients and donors after allogeneic stem cell transplantation. Using its own MiXCR run on the RT-PCR reads, TCRdb lists one record per CDR3 protein. Among some 880,000 distinct CDR3 sequences listed, roughly 17% were seen once. This sequence was found in a human donor who was either an allogeneic HSCT recipient or a stem cell or donor lymphocyte infusion donor (not recorded which). It is not recorded whose cells these are; they may come from a transplant donor. The sequenced material came from blood, either unsorted or a sorted T cell fraction (not recorded which). The chain uses TRBV6-5 and TRBJ2-7; D not resolved. The CDR3: CASSYSPGPYEQYF. CDR3 nucleotide sequence: TGTGCCAGCAGTTACTCACCGGGCCCCTACGAGCAGTACTTC.